This T cell receptor (beta chain) is drawn from a study of blood T cell repertoires in COVID-19. Study information: Nucleic acid was either cDNA or gDNA, and it came from T cells, B-cell-depleted T cells, or PBMCs.

V lost 5 bases, J lost 6 bases, and 11 bases stayed unmatched. The CDR3 has 16 residues. Germline V gene lookup returns CDR1 SEHNR and CDR2 FQNEAQ (reference sequence). Seattle patients were enrolled during active infection and followed longitudinally. In the original workflow: Estimation of nucleated cell counts was performed using reference gene primer amplification. Clones were read by immunoSEQ multiplex PCR, and TCRdb kept only the in-frame ones, dropping some. Clone size and V and J calls were adopted from that table, with D and trimming inferred from the DNA. The sample has some 150,000 clones; 80% to 90% are singletons.

The sample consisted of peripheral blood. The V and J genes are TRBV7-9 and TRBJ2-4; TRBD2 matches at 9 bases. The origin of this receptor is a woman aged 55-70 years with COVID-19, enrolled during active disease. The CDR3 region has the DNA TGTGCCAGCAGCCCCAGGGGAGCGGGGGGCTCAAACATTCAGTACTTC. It translates to CASSPRGAGGSNIQYF.